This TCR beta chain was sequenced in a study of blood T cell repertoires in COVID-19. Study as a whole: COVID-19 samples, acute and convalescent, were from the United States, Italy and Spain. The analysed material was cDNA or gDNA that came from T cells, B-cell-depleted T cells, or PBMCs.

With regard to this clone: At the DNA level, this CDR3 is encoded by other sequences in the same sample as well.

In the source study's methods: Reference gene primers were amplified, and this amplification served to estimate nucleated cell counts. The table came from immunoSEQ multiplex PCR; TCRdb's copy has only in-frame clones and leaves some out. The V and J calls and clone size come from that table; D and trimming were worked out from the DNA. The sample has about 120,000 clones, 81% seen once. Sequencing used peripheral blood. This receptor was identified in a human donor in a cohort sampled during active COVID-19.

The CDR3 DNA is TGCAGTGCTAGGGGCAGCTACGAGCAGTACTTC. Translation: CSARGSYEQYF. V gene TRBV20-1 combines with J gene TRBJ2-7; D is ambiguous. V dropped 3 bases and J dropped 3 bases, with 6 bases sitting between them. The length of the CDR3 is 11 residues. In germline, CDR1 is DFQATT, CDR2 SNEGSKA (reference sequence).